This TCR beta chain came from a study of blood T cell repertoires in COVID-19. Study at large: From T cells, B-cell-depleted T cells, or PBMCs came the material, which was cDNA or gDNA.

The table came from immunoSEQ multiplex PCR; TCRdb's copy has only in-frame clones and leaves some out. This sample carries under 75,000 clones, roughly two thirds of them seen once, and the ten largest clones take more than 4%. This CDR3 contains 15 residues. V was clipped by 4 bases and J by 5 bases, with 17 bases between them. CDR1 and CDR2 from the germline V gene are SGHTA and FQGNSA. Sequenced material: peripheral blood. V gene TRBV7-2 combines with J gene TRBJ2-5, with D possibly TRBD2 on 5 matching bases. The clonotype originates from a woman aged 70 to 79 with COVID-19, enrolled during active disease. CDR3 residues: CASSSGIALGETQYF. DNA for the CDR3: TGTGCCAGCAGCTCCGGAATAGCGCTAGGGGAGACCCAGTACTTC.